These 29 T cell receptor beta chains originate from one sample sequenced in a study of cytomegalovirus exposure and HLA in healthy donors. The PCR had 60 Vbeta and 13 Jbeta primers. The protocol was immunoSEQ multiplex PCR, while the TCRdb copy is restricted to in-frame clones and leaves out a portion. The sample contains just over 150,000 clones, around 80% of which appear only once. Sequences were obtained from PBMCs. The receptors shown here come from a male donor in good health and CMV-seropositive.

V and J are TRBV5-4 and TRBJ2-2, with 10 bases fitting TRBD2. CDR1 and CDR2 from the germline V gene are SGHNT and YYREEE (reference sequence). The CDR3 extends over 15 amino acids. J lost 4 bases, V lost 5 bases, and 5 bases had no gene match. CDR3 sequence: CASRAGTSATGELFF. In DNA, the CDR3 is TGTGCCAGCAGAGCCGGGACTAGCGCCACCGGGGAGCTGTTTTTT.

This chain joins TRBV11-2 and TRBJ2-1; D is unclear. The CDR3 extends over 16 amino acids. Between the trimmed V and J ends, which lost 0 bases and 0 bases, there was a span of 9 bases. Germline V gene sequence: CDR1 SGHAT, CDR2 FQNNGV. CDR3 region: CASSLDSTLSYNEQFF. The CDR3 coding sequence is TGTGCCAGCAGCTTAGATAGCACACTCTCCTACAATGAGCAGTTCTTC.

This clone was seen more than once but under ten times. The chain links TRBV5-1 to TRBJ2-2; maybe TRBD2 (6 bases). Germline V gene lookup returns CDR1 SGHRS and CDR2 YFSETQ. Trimming removed 9 bases from V and 3 bases from J, with 18 bases in between. This CDR3 is built from 15 residues. The DNA of the CDR3 is TGCGCCATCTCTTCAGGCGGGGCCGACACCGGGGAGCTGTTTTTT. Protein product: CAISSGGADTGELFF. Full variable domain (remainder filled in from reference TRBV5-1 and TRBJ2-2): KAGVTQTPRYLIKTRGQQVTLSCSPISGHRSVSWYQQTPGQGLQFLFEYFSETQRNKGNFPGRFSGRQFSNSRSEMNVSTLELGDSALYLCAISSGGADTGELFFGEGSRLTVL.

V usage is TRBV7-3 and J usage is TRBJ2-5; TRBD2 matches at 7 bases. CDR3 length: 15 amino acids. The trim removed 6 bases at V and 2 bases at J, leaving 9 bases unmatched. The germline V gene has CDR1 SGHTA and CDR2 FQGTGA. CDR3 region: CASRAGLQDQETQYF. The CDR3 nucleotides are TGTGCCAGCAGAGCGGGACTACAAGATCAAGAGACCCAGTACTTC.

V gene TRBV4-1 combines with J gene TRBJ1-6; tentatively, D is TRBD1 (6 bases). This CDR3 spans 15 amino acids. V was cut by 4 bases and J by 10 bases, with 17 bases left in between. Per germline, CDR1 MGHRA and CDR2 YSYEKL. CDR3 in amino acids: CASSREGTSRSPLHF. The CDR3 coding sequence is TGCGCCAGCAGCCGCGAGGGGACAAGTCGATCACCCCTCCACTTT.

V usage is TRBV7-8 and J usage is TRBJ2-7, with D possibly TRBD1 on 6 matching bases. This CDR3 spans 13 amino acids. Trimming cost V 5 bases and J 6 bases, with 14 bases left between them. The germline CDR1 and CDR2 sequences are SGHVS and FQNEAQ. The DNA of the CDR3 is TGTGCCAGCAGCCCTACAGGGCTGGGCGAGCAGTACTTC. Translation: CASSPTGLGEQYF.

For the CDR3, the DNA is TGCGCCAGCAGCCAAGATCGAGGCGGGAGAAGTCTCGGCGAGCAGTACTTC. Its protein product is CASSQDRGGRSLGEQYF. The chain uses TRBV4-1 and TRBJ2-7; TRBD2 matches 7 bases. The ends lost 0 bases at V and 6 bases at J; junction bases unmatched: 14. This CDR3 spans 17 amino acids. Per the germline V gene, CDR1 is MGHRA and CDR2 is YSYEKL.

This sequence joins TRBV9 and TRBJ2-1; D is perhaps TRBD2 (6 bases). Germline V lookup: CDR1 SGDLS, CDR2 YYNGEE. V was pared by 4 bases and J by 5 bases, with 19 bases between. This CDR3 contains 16 residues. The CDR3 is CASSQTTITSHNEQFF. The CDR3 DNA follows: TGTGCCAGCAGCCAAACGACTATAACTAGCCACAATGAGCAGTTCTTC.

The chain carries TRBV7-2 and TRBJ2-5; no clear D gene. Judging by the DNA end, TRBJ2-7 fits better; the J call may be wrong. Looked up from germline, CDR1 is SGHTA and CDR2 is FQGNSA. The length of the CDR3 is 13 residues. The CDR3 DNA sequence: TGTGCCAGCAGCTTAGCGTTGCGATACGAGCAGTACTTC. Translating gives CASSLALRYEQYF.

This chain connects TRBV28 to TRBJ2-1, with 14 nucleotides matching TRBD2. V dropped 3 bases and J dropped 4; count of bases not matched to a gene: 2. CDR1 is MDHEN and CDR2 is SYDVKM in the germline V gene. This CDR3 is built from 16 residues. The CDR3: CASSLGLAGAYNEQFF. The CDR3 DNA reads as TGTGCCAGCAGTTTGGGACTAGCGGGAGCATACAATGAGCAGTTCTTC.

The V call is TRBV7-9, the J call TRBJ2-1; D unresolved. This CDR3 contains 12 residues. Germline V gene sequence: CDR1 SEHNR, CDR2 FQNEAQ (reference sequence). V was shortened by 1 base and J by 8 bases, with 6 bases between the two germline ends. The CDR3 nucleotides are TGTGCCAGCAGCTTAGGAGAGTATGAGCAGTTCTTC. Protein: CASSLGEYEQFF.

V usage is TRBV19 and J usage is TRBJ2-3; 8 bases are shared with TRBD2. The CDR3 sequence is 16 residues long. With 10 bases clipped from V and 1 base from J, the junction kept 13 bases outside the gene matches. The germline gives CDR1 LNHDA, CDR2 SQIVND (reference sequence). The CDR3 DNA sequence: TGTGCCACGACCGGCCCGGGAGGGAGGCGCACAGATACGCAGTATTTT. Translation gives CATTGPGGRRTDTQYF.

For this clone: Relative to the germline gene, one junction end is altered; a read error may explain this. The CDR3 nucleotides are TGTGCCAGCAGTTTAGCCCCGGCCGGGGAGCTGTTTTTT. The encoded protein is CASSLAPAGELFF. The chain joins TRBV11-3 to TRBJ2-2; D gene ambiguous. The germline gives CDR1 SGHNT, CDR2 YENEEA. The CDR3 length is 13 residues. Looking up the rest from reference TRBV11-3 and TRBJ2-2 gives the full variable domain: EAGVVQSPRYKIIEKKQPVAFWCNPISGHNTLYWYLQNLGQGPELLIRYENEEAVDDSQLPKDRFSAERLKGVDSTLKIQPAELGDSAVYLCASSLAPAGELFFGEGSRLTVL.

The V call is TRBV6-1, the J call TRBJ2-1, with 9 bases identical to TRBD2. V shed 6 bases, J shed 4 bases, and the junction held 10 bases outside the gene matches. Germline-derived CDR1 and CDR2 are MNHNS and SASEGT. The CDR3 is 16 amino acids. The CDR3 here is CASRETLAGIYNEQFF. The CDR3 DNA follows: TGTGCCAGCAGAGAAACACTAGCGGGCATTTACAATGAGCAGTTCTTC.

As to this clone: The DNA is left out, because the CDR3 cannot be placed on it with certainty; the CDR3 is given as TCRdb lists it. The sample has other DNA sequences that encode this CDR3 too. The rearrangement joins TRBV27 to TRBJ2-7; the table calls TRBD1, which could not be checked here. Germline loops: CDR1 MNHEY, CDR2 SMNVEV (reference sequence). The CDR3 has 15 amino acids, counting both end residues. CDR3 sequence: CASSSSDRGLNEQYF.

The chain couples TRBV11-3 to TRBJ2-1; 13 bases are a match to TRBD2. There are 16 residues in the CDR3. Germline lookup yields CDR1 SGHNT and CDR2 YENEEA. J lost 6 bases, V lost 1 base, and 3 bases had no gene match. The CDR3 protein is CASSLAGTSGINEQFF. Here the CDR3 DNA reads TGTGCCAGCAGCTTAGCCGGGACTAGCGGGATCAATGAGCAGTTCTTC.

This clone appeared once. The chain carries TRBV7-9 and TRBJ1-3; D possibly corresponds to TRBD1 (5 bases). CDR1 and CDR2 (germline): SEHNR, FQNEAQ (reference sequence). The CDR3 spans 14 residues. V was trimmed by 2 bases and J by 4 bases, leaving 9 bases between them. CDR3 in DNA: TGTGCCAGCAGCTTACAGGGTTGGGGAAACACCATATATTTT. Its protein is CASSLQGWGNTIYF.

The gene calls are TRBV11-3 and TRBJ2-1, with TRBD1 as a possible D gene (5 bases). The CDR3 is 16 residues long. Deletions cut 1 base from V and 4 bases from J, with 14 bases between. The germline V gene encodes CDR1 SGHNT and CDR2 YENEEA. CDR3 region: CASSLGFGREYNEQFF. CDR3 sequence (DNA): TGTGCCAGCAGCTTAGGATTTGGCAGGGAATACAATGAGCAGTTCTTC.

This chain links TRBV27 with TRBJ2-5; TRBD2 agrees at 7 bases. Matching the DNA end better, TRBJ2-7 makes the J call doubtful. This CDR3 region has 12 residues. Germline V gene lookup returns CDR1 MNHEY and CDR2 SMNVEV (reference sequence). CDR3 protein: CASGGGAYEQYF. CDR3 sequence (DNA): TGTGCCAGCGGGGGGGGAGCCTACGAGCAGTACTTC.

This rearrangement joins TRBV18 to TRBJ2-1; TRBD2 matches at 11 bases. This CDR3 comprises 15 residues. V lost 3 bases, J lost 7 bases, and 5 bases stayed unmatched. Germline V gene lookup returns CDR1 KGHSH and CDR2 LQKENI. The CDR3 loop reads CASSPAASGRNEQFF. The CDR3 nucleotides are TGTGCCAGCTCACCGGCGGCTAGCGGGAGGAATGAGCAGTTCTTC.

The V and J genes are TRBV16 and TRBJ2-7; TRBD1 matches 7 bases. This CDR3 has 13 amino acids. The V and J ends lost 4 bases and 6 bases, in that order; junction bases with no gene match: 6. The germline V gene has CDR1 KGHSY and CDR2 FQNENV. The DNA of the CDR3 is TGTGCCAGCAGCCCGGACAGGACGGGCGAGCAGTACTTC. This codes for CASSPDRTGEQYF. The entire variable domain, with the rest obtained from reference TRBV16 and TRBJ2-7, is as follows: GEEVAQTPKHLVRGEGQKAKLYCAPIKGHSYVFWYQQVLKNEFKFLISFQNENVFDETGMPKERFSAKCLPNSPCSLEIQATKLEDSAVYFCASSPDRTGEQYFGPGTRLTVT.

This clone was seen a handful of times. The chain uses TRBV5-1 and TRBJ2-1; 7 nucleotides align to TRBD2. CDR3 length: 15 amino acids. The germline CDR1 and CDR2 sequences are SGHRS and YFSETQ. V lost 4 bases, J lost 0 bases, and 4 bases stayed unmatched. CDR3 region: CASSGEGSSYNEQFF. The DNA for the CDR3 is TGCGCCAGCAGCGGGGAGGGGAGCTCCTACAATGAGCAGTTCTTC.

Note on this clone: One junction end does not reproduce the germline sequence, and a read error may be involved. The gene calls are TRBV5-1 and TRBJ2-1; tentative D call: TRBD2 (5 bases). This CDR3 has 11 amino acids. The germline gives CDR1 SGHRS, CDR2 YFSETQ. CDR3 sequence reads: CASRLDFTQFF. The CDR3 region has the DNA TGCGCCAGCAGATTGGACTTTACTCAGTTCTTC.

The V call is TRBV10-3, the J call TRBJ2-1; 7 nucleotides line up with TRBD1. Germline V gives CDR1 ENHRY, CDR2 SYGVKD. V lost 8 bases, J lost 2 bases, and 12 bases stayed unmatched. CDR3 size: 16 residues. The CDR3 nucleotides are TGTGCCATCGCAGGGGGAACGGTATCAACCTACAATGAGCAGTTCTTC. Protein: CAIAGGTVSTYNEQFF.

This clone came up once. V and J are TRBV5-4 and TRBJ2-7; TRBD2 aligns across 12 bases. V trimming: 3 bases; J trimming: 0 bases; junction bases outside the gene matches: 4. Germline V CDR1 and CDR2: SGHNT, YYREEE (reference sequence). The CDR3 covers 16 residues. CDR3 sequence reads: CASSSLAGGNSYEQYF. The CDR3 DNA sequence: TGTGCCAGCAGCTCTCTAGCGGGAGGGAACTCCTACGAGCAGTACTTC.

The chain's CDR3 is CASGQGALGGNTIYF. In nucleotides, the CDR3 is TGTGCCAGCGGTCAAGGGGCTTTGGGAGGAAACACCATATATTTT. The rearrangement uses TRBV19 and TRBJ1-3; D is possibly TRBD1 (5 bases). Per germline, CDR1 LNHDA and CDR2 SQIVND (reference sequence). This CDR3 region has 15 residues. With 9 bases removed from V and 4 bases from J, the gap between germline ends came to 19 bases. Full variable domain (missing parts from reference TRBV19 and TRBJ1-3): DGGITQSPKYLFRKEGQNVTLSCEQNLNHDAMYWYRQDPGQGLRLIYYSQIVNDFQKGDIAEGYSVSREKKESFPLTVTSAQKNPTAFYLCASGQGALGGNTIYFGEGSWLTVV.

V and J are TRBV10-3 and TRBJ2-1, with TRBD1 as a possible D gene (6 bases). CDR3 length equals 16 residues. V was trimmed by 0 bases and J by 0 bases, leaving 9 bases between them. Looked up from germline, CDR1 is ENHRY and CDR2 is SYGVKD. The CDR3 is CAISESTGNSYNEQFF. The CDR3 DNA is TGTGCCATCAGTGAGTCAACAGGGAACTCCTACAATGAGCAGTTCTTC.

This chain connects TRBV30 to TRBJ1-1, with D uncertain. Germline CDR1 is GTSNPN and CDR2 is SVGIG (reference sequence). Between the trimmed V and J ends, which lost 2 bases and 11 bases, there was a span of 18 bases. The CDR3 has 13 amino acids. The CDR3 DNA sequence: TGTGCCTGGAGTAACACCCCGGGTGGTTGGGCTTTCTTT. Translating gives CAWSNTPGGWAFF.

V is TRBV7-9 and J is TRBJ2-1, with TRBD2 matching 15 bases. Germline lookup yields CDR1 SEHNR and CDR2 FQNEAQ (reference sequence). Trimming took 5 bases from V and 2 from J; bases not matched to a gene: 4. This CDR3 comprises 17 residues. CDR3 protein: CASSPRTSGRAYNEQFF. The CDR3 coding sequence is TGTGCCAGCAGCCCGAGGACTAGCGGGAGGGCCTACAATGAGCAGTTCTTC.